A single sample gave rise to the 26 T cell receptor beta chains below, sequenced in a study of T cell responses to AZD1222 COVID-19 vaccine. Here immunoSEQ multiplex PCR was the method, and the copy in TCRdb shows in-frame clones only, minus some. This sample yields about 48,000 clones, of which around 85% are seen a single time; around 7% belongs to the top ten. The source was peripheral blood, collected 28 days after the second AZD1222 dose. The origin of the receptors is an adult who received the AZD1222 COVID-19 vaccine.

This chain joins TRBV6-2 or TRBV6-3 and TRBJ2-1; 7 nucleotides match TRBD1. CDR3 size: 15 residues. V lost 0 bases, J lost 3 bases, and 2 bases stayed unmatched. The germline CDR1 and CDR2 sequences are MNHEY and SVGEGT. CDR3 in DNA: TGTGCCAGCAGTTACTCGAGGGACAGCTACAATGAGCAGTTCTTC. Encoded protein: CASSYSRDSYNEQFF.

This chain connects TRBV7-9 to TRBJ2-6, with 8 positions matching TRBD1. Losses at the gene ends were 5 bases for V and 2 bases for J; bases not matched to a gene: 8. The CDR3 is 17 residues long. Germline V CDR1 and CDR2: SEHNR, FQNEAQ (reference sequence). The CDR3 DNA reads as TGTGCCAGCAGCCCTCGGACAGGGATGGCTGGGGCCAACGTCCTGACTTTC. It codes for CASSPRTGMAGANVLTF.

This chain joins TRBV24-1 and TRBJ2-7; 8 bases are shared with TRBD1. Germline V lookup: CDR1 KGHDR, CDR2 SFDVKD. The V gene end was trimmed by 9 bases and the J gene end by 2 bases; junction bases not matched to a gene: 11. CDR3 size: 15 residues. DNA of the CDR3: TGTGCCACCTCACTCCGGGACAGGACCCCCTACGAGCAGTACTTC. As protein: CATSLRDRTPYEQYF.

V usage is TRBV7-9 and J usage is TRBJ1-2; 12 nucleotides agree with TRBD1. Per the germline V gene, CDR1 is SEHNR and CDR2 is FQNEAQ (reference sequence). This CDR3 has 16 residues. V shed 5 bases and J 7 bases; nucleotides not matched to a gene: 11. CDR3 region: CASSPPGTGGASGYTF. Written as DNA, the CDR3 is TGTGCCAGCAGCCCTCCAGGGACAGGGGGCGCGAGTGGCTACACCTTC.

The CDR3: CASTLNFPGEQFF. The DNA of the CDR3 is TGTGCCAGCACCTTGAACTTTCCCGGGGAGCAGTTCTTC. The chain combines TRBV12-3 or TRBV12-4 with TRBJ2-1, with D unclear. V was clipped by 7 bases and J by 10 bases, with 17 bases between them. The CDR3 is 13 residues long.

J is TRBJ2-1 and V is TRBV6-5; no clear D. Germline V CDR1 and CDR2: MNHEY, SVGAGI. V was shortened by 2 bases and J by 8 bases, with 10 bases between the two germline ends. CDR3 length equals 13 residues. The CDR3 region has the DNA TGTGCCAGCAGTTACCCCTCTGGCGATGAGCAGTTCTTC. Residues: CASSYPSGDEQFF.

The chain combines TRBV24-1 with TRBJ2-3; TRBD1 is a possible D gene (6 bases). V was shortened by 5 bases and J by 5 bases, with 16 bases between the two germline ends. The germline gives CDR1 KGHDR, CDR2 SFDVKD. CDR3 length equals 15 residues. The CDR3 is CATSVEGGEGDTQYF. DNA of the CDR3: TGTGCCACCAGTGTTGAAGGGGGTGAAGGAGATACGCAGTATTTT.

J is TRBJ2-7 and V is TRBV7-8, with TRBD2 as a possible D gene (6 bases). Deletions cut 6 bases from V and 5 bases from J, with 17 bases between. The CDR3 runs 14 residues. Germline assignment: CDR1 SGHVS and CDR2 FQNEAQ. For the CDR3, the DNA is TGTGCCAGCAGGGCTGGAGGGAGAGGAAACGAGCAGTACTTC. As protein: CASRAGGRGNEQYF. Together with reference TRBV7-8 and TRBJ2-7, the CDR3 gives the full variable domain: GAGVSQSPRYKVAKRGQDVALRCDPISGHVSLFWYQQALGQGPEFLTYFQNEAQLDKSGLPSDRFFAERPEGSVSTLKIQRTQQEDSAVYLCASRAGGRGNEQYFGPGTRLTVT.

This chain links TRBV27 with TRBJ1-4, with D unresolved. Germline CDR1 MNHEY, CDR2 SMNVEV (reference sequence). CDR3 size: 12 residues. Trimming took 4 bases from V and 10 from J, leaving 10 bases between them. Here the CDR3 reads CASSSPGRKLFF. CDR3 DNA sequence: TGTGCCAGCAGTTCACCGGGTCGAAAACTGTTTTTT.

The chain uses TRBV5-1 and TRBJ1-1, with 10 bases fitting TRBD1. The CDR3 covers 14 residues. J gave up 4 bases and V 4 bases, and 4 bases lay outside the gene matches. The germline gives CDR1 SGHRS, CDR2 YFSETQ. The chain's CDR3 is CASSAGQGFTEAFF. The CDR3 nucleotides are TGCGCCAGCAGCGCGGGACAGGGGTTCACTGAAGCTTTCTTT. Full variable domain (outside the CDR3, taken from reference TRBV5-1 and TRBJ1-1): KAGVTQTPRYLIKTRGQQVTLSCSPISGHRSVSWYQQTPGQGLQFLFEYFSETQRNKGNFPGRFSGRQFSNSRSEMNVSTLELGDSALYLCASSAGQGFTEAFFGQGTRLTVV.

This clone was seen only a few times. The V gene is TRBV5-1, the J gene TRBJ2-1, with a possible D match to TRBD2 (7 bases). CDR3 size: 17 residues. V shed 0 bases and J shed 8 bases, with 21 bases lying between them. CDR1 and CDR2 (germline): SGHRS, YFSETQ. The CDR3 region is CASSLAGGRDGNYEQFF. Here the CDR3 DNA reads TGCGCCAGCAGCTTGGCCGGGGGGCGGGACGGAAACTATGAGCAGTTCTTC. The full variable domain, with the rest looked up from reference TRBV5-1 and TRBJ2-1, is KAGVTQTPRYLIKTRGQQVTLSCSPISGHRSVSWYQQTPGQGLQFLFEYFSETQRNKGNFPGRFSGRQFSNSRSEMNVSTLELGDSALYLCASSLAGGRDGNYEQFFGPGTRLTVL.

This clone was observed a handful of times. The chain carries TRBV9 and TRBJ1-5, with D unresolved. The CDR3 loop spans 13 amino acids. CDR1 and CDR2 from the germline V gene are SGDLS and YYNGEE. V was cut by 0 bases and J by 5 bases, with 6 bases left in between. CDR3 coding DNA: TGTGCCAGCAGCGTAGGGTGGGATCAGCCCCAGCATTTT. Its translation is CASSVGWDQPQHF.

This chain connects TRBV27 to TRBJ1-5; D possibly corresponds to TRBD1 (6 bases). Deletions cut 4 bases from V and 0 bases from J, with 10 bases between. CDR1 and CDR2 (germline): MNHEY, SMNVEV (reference sequence). The length of the CDR3 is 15 residues. CDR3 amino acids: CASSSIQGSNQPQHF. CDR3 DNA: TGTGCCAGCAGTTCGATACAGGGTAGCAATCAGCCCCAGCATTTT.

The rearrangement links TRBV27 to TRBJ2-7, with TRBD1 matching over 11 bases. This CDR3 is 14 amino acids long. V trimming: 4 bases; J trimming: 9 bases; junction bases outside the gene matches: 8. CDR1 is MNHEY, CDR2 SMNVEV, per germline (reference sequence). CDR3 sequence: CASSSWTGGIRQYF. The CDR3 DNA reads as TGTGCCAGCAGTTCGTGGACAGGGGGCATTCGGCAGTACTTC.

The chain carries TRBV4-1 and TRBJ1-1, with TRBD1 matching over 7 bases. With V trimmed by 3 bases and J by 5 bases, 18 bases remained unmatched. Germline V lookup: CDR1 MGHRA, CDR2 YSYEKL. The CDR3 sequence is 18 residues long. The CDR3 protein is CASSQPEPPPGGRTEAFF. The DNA of the CDR3 is TGCGCCAGCAGCCAGCCCGAACCGCCCCCAGGGGGAAGAACTGAAGCTTTCTTT.

This clone was seen a single time. The junction shows a germline mismatch at one end, possibly a read error. V gene TRBV9 combines with J gene TRBJ1-3, with 8 bases that match TRBD1. The germline V gene encodes CDR1 SGDLS and CDR2 YYNGEE. There are 18 residues in the CDR3. CDR3 sequence: CASSAGTGSSNRGNTIYF. DNA for the CDR3: TGCGCCAGCAGCGCCGGGACAGGTTCGTCGAATCGTGGAAACACCATATATTTT.

J is TRBJ2-3 and V is TRBV7-7, with D hard to call. Germline CDR1 SSHAT, CDR2 FNYEAQ (reference sequence). CDR3 length: 12 residues. The V and J ends lost 5 bases and 8 bases respectively, with 11 bases between them. The CDR3 region has the DNA TGTGCCAGCAGCCCGGGTTCGGGTACGCAGTATTTT. It specifies CASSPGSGTQYF.

The chain combines TRBV10-3 with TRBJ1-3; no clear D. Trimming took 11 bases from V and 0 from J, leaving 11 bases between them. Per germline, CDR1 ENHRY and CDR2 SYGVKD. CDR3 length: 13 residues. The DNA for the CDR3 is TGTGCCTCCGCAGGAGGCTCTGGAAACACCATATATTTT. Its protein product is CASAGGSGNTIYF.

This clone showed up just a few times. The genes are TRBV7-8 and TRBJ1-3; tentatively, D is TRBD1 (6 bases). This CDR3 region has 20 residues. Trimming pared 1 base from V and 2 bases from J, leaving 24 bases between. Germline CDR1 reads SGHVS; CDR2 reads FQNEAQ. The CDR3 reads CASSLVRLLLRGATGNTIYF. CDR3 sequence (DNA): TGTGCCAGCAGCTTAGTTCGTTTGCTGTTGCGGGGGGCAACTGGAAACACCATATATTTT.

This CDR3 is CASSLQNYGYTF. DNA of the CDR3: TGTGCCAGCAGTTTGCAGAACTATGGCTACACCTTC. This chain uses TRBV28 with TRBJ1-2, with D unresolved. V lost 3 bases, J lost 2 bases, and 4 bases lay in between. The CDR3 sequence is 12 residues long. CDR1 and CDR2 (germline): MDHEN, SYDVKM.

As DNA, the CDR3 is TGTGCCAGCAGCTCCCCACTCCGCTCCTACGAGCAGTACTTC. Protein sequence: CASSSPLRSYEQYF. The chain is built from TRBV5-5 and TRBJ2-7; D is unclear. This CDR3 comprises 14 residues. The germline gives CDR1 SGHKS, CDR2 YYEKEE (reference sequence). The germline V and J ends were trimmed by 3 bases and 0 bases, with 10 bases remaining between them. The variable domain in full, completed from reference TRBV5-5 and TRBJ2-7, reads DAGVTQSPTHLIKTRGQQVTLRCSPISGHKSVSWYQQVLGQGPQFIFQYYEKEERGRGNFPDRFSARQFPNYSSELNVNALLLGDSALYLCASSSPLRSYEQYFGPGTRLTVT.

The chain uses TRBV9 and TRBJ1-3; no definite D call. The CDR3 runs to 13 residues. CDR1 is SGDLS and CDR2 is YYNGEE in the germline V gene. V gave up 0 bases and J gave up 3 bases, with 4 bases separating them. Written as DNA, the CDR3 is TGTGCCAGCAGCGTAGATCTTGGAAACACCATATATTTT. Protein: CASSVDLGNTIYF.

This sequence joins TRBV28 and TRBJ2-3, with TRBD1 matching over 9 bases. This CDR3 region has 15 residues. Per germline, CDR1 MDHEN and CDR2 SYDVKM. V lost 5 bases to trimming and J lost 5 bases; unmatched junction nucleotides: 8. CDR3 sequence (DNA): TGTGCCAGCAGTGTCGGACAGGGGAGGGGAGATACGCAGTATTTT. This translates into CASSVGQGRGDTQYF.

The rearrangement uses TRBV9 and TRBJ2-2, with no clear D. Trimming shortened V by 4 bases and J by 7 bases, and 11 bases separated the two germline ends. The germline CDR1 and CDR2 sequences are SGDLS and YYNGEE. CDR3 length: 13 amino acids. CDR3 region: CASSPYDGGELFF. CDR3 sequence (DNA): TGTGCCAGCAGCCCATACGACGGCGGGGAGCTGTTTTTT.

This sequence joins TRBV18 and TRBJ1-1, with TRBD1 matching 8 bases. Losses at the gene ends were 1 base for V and 3 bases for J; bases not matched to a gene: 4. Germline V gene sequence: CDR1 KGHSH, CDR2 LQKENI. The CDR3 is made up of 15 amino acids. The CDR3 here is CASSPHNRGDTEAFF. The DNA of the CDR3 is TGTGCCAGCTCACCACATAACAGGGGGGACACTGAAGCTTTCTTT. Supplemented by reference TRBV18 and TRBJ1-1, the full variable domain reads NAGVMQNPRHLVRRRGQEARLRCSPMKGHSHVYWYRQLPEEGLKFMVYLQKENIIDESGMPKERFSAEFPKEGPSILRIQQVVRGDSAAYFCASSPHNRGDTEAFFGQGTRLTVV.

The V gene is TRBV5-3, the J gene TRBJ2-2; D may be TRBD2 (6 bases). TRBV5-3 is sorted into the ORF group, with uncertain function. V shed 4 bases and J shed 4 bases, with 14 bases lying between them. CDR3 length: 15 residues. The CDR3 is CARSRGTHCTGELFF. DNA of the CDR3: TGTGCCAGAAGCCGCGGGACCCATTGCACCGGGGAGCTGTTTTTT.